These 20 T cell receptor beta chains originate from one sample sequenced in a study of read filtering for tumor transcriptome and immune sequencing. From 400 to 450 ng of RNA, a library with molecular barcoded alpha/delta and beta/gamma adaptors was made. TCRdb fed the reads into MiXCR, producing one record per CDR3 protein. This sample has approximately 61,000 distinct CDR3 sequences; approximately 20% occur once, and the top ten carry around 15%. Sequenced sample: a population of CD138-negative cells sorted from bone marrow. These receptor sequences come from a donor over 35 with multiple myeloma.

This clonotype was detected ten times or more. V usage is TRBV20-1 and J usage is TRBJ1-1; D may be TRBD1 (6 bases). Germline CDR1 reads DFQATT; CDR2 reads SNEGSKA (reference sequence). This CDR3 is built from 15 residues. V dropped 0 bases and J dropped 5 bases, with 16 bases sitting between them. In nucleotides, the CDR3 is TGCAGTGCTAGAGACCGAGTCAAACAGGGTACTGAAGCTTTCTTT. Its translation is CSARDRVKQGTEAFF.

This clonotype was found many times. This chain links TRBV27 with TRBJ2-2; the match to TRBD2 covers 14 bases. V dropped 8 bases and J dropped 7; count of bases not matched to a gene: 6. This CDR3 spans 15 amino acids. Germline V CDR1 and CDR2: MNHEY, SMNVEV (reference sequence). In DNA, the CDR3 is TGTGCCAGCCGGTCCGGGACTAGCGGGGGCGGGGAGCTGTTTTTT. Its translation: CASRSGTSGGGELFF.

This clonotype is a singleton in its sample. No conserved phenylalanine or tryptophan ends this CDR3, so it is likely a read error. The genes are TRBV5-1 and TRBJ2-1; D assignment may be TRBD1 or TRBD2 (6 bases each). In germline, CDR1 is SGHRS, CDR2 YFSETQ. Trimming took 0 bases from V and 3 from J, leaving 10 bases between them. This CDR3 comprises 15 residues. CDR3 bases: TGCGCCAGCAGCTTGGGAGGGGGGCTCTACAATGAGCAGTTCTCC. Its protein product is CASSLGGGLYNEQFS.

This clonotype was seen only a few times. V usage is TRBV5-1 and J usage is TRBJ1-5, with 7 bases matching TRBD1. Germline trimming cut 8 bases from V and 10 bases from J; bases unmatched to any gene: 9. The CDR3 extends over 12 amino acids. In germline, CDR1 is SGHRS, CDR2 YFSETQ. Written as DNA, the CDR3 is TGCGCCAGTTCAACGGGACAGCCCCCCCAGCATTTT. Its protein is CASSTGQPPQHF.

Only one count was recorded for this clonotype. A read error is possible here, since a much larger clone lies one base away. The chain's CDR3 is CAGSHRPGQNNEQFF. CDR3 coding DNA: TGTGCCGGCAGCCACCGTCCGGGACAGAACAATGAGCAGTTCTTC. The chain combines TRBV28 with TRBJ2-1, with 7 bases identical to TRBD1. This CDR3 has 15 amino acids. Germline CDR1 is MDHEN and CDR2 is SYDVKM.

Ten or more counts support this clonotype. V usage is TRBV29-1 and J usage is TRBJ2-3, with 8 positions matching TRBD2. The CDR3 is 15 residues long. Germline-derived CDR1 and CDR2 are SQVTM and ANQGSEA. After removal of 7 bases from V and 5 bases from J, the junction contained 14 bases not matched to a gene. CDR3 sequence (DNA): TGCAGCGCCAAATCAACGAGCGGGAGCGGAGATACGCAGTATTTT. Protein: CSAKSTSGSGDTQYF.

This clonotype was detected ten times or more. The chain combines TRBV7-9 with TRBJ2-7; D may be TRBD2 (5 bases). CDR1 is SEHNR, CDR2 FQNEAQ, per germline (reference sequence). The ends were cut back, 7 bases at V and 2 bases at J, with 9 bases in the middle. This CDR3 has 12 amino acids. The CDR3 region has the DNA TGTGCCAGCACAATCGGGACCTACGAGCAGTACTTC. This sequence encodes CASTIGTYEQYF.

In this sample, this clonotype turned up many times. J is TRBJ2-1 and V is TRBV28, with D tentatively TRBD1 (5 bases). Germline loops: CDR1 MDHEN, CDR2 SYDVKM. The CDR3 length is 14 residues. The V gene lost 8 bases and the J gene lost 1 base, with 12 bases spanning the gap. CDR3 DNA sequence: TGTGCCAGCTCCCCGGCAGGGTCCTACAATGAGCAGTTCTTC. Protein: CASSPAGSYNEQFF.

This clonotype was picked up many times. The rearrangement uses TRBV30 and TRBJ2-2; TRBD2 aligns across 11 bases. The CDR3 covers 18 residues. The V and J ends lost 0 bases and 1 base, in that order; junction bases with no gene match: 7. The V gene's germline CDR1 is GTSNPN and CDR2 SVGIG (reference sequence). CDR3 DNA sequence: TGTGCCTGGAGTGTACGAACTAGCGGGAGTAGGAACACCGGGGAGCTGTTTTTT. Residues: CAWSVRTSGSRNTGELFF.

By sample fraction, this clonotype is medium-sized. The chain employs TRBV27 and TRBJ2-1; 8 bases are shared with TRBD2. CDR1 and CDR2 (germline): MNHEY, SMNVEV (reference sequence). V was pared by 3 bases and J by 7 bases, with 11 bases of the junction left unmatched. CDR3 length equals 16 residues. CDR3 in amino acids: CASSLSGTRTANEQFF. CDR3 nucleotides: TGTGCCAGCAGTTTGAGCGGGACTAGGACGGCGAATGAGCAGTTCTTC.

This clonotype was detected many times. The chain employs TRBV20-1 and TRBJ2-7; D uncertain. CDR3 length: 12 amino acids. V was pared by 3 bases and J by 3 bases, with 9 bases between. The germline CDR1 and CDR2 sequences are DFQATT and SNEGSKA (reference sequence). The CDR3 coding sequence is TGCAGTGCTAGTGACCCAGACTACGAGCAGTACTTC. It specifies CSASDPDYEQYF.

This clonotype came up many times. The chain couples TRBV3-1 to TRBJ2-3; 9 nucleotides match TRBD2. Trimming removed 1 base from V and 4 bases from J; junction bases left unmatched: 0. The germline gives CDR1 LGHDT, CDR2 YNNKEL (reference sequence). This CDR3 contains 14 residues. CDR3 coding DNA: TGTGCCAGCAGCCAAGCTAGCGGGGCAGATACGCAGTATTTT. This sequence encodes CASSQASGADTQYF.

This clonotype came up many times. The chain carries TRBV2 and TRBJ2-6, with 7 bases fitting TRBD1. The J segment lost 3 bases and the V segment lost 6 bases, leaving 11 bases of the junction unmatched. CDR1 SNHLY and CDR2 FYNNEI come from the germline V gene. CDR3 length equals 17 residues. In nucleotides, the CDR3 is TGTGCCAGCAGGACAGGGCTCGGGTTGAGTGGGGCCAACGTCCTGACTTTC. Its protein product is CASRTGLGLSGANVLTF.

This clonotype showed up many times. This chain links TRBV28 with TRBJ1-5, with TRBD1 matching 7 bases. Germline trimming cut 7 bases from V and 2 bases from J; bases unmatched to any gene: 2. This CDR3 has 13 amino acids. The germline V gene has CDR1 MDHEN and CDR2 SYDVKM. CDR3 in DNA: TGTGCCAGCAATGACAGGGGCAATCAGCCCCAGCATTTT. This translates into CASNDRGNQPQHF.

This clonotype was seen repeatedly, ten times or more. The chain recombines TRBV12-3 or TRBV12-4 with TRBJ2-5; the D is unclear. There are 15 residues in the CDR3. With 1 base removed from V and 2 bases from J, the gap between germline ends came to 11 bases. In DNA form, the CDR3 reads TGTGCCAGCAGTTTAGATCGCCAGCGACAAGAGACCCAGTACTTC. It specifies CASSLDRQRQETQYF.

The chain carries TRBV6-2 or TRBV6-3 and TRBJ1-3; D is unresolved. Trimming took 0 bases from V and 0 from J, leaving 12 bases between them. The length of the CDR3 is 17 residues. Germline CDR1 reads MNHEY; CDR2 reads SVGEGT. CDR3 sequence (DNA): TGTGCCAGCAGTTACTCCTACAAGACTTTCTCTGGAAACACCATATATTTT. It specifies CASSYSYKTFSGNTIYF.

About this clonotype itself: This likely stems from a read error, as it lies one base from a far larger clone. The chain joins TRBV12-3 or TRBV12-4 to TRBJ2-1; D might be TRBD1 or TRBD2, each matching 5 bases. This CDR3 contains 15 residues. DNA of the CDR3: TGTGCCAGCAGTTCAGGGAAGGTTGCGGGTCATGAGCAGTCCTTC. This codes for CASSSGKVAGHEQSF.

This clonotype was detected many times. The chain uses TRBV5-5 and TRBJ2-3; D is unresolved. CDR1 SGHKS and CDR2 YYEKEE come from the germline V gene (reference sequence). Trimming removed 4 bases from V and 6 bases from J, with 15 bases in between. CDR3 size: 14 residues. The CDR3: CASSRQLLSDTQYF. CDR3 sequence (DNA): TGTGCCAGCAGCCGTCAGTTATTATCGGATACGCAGTATTTT.

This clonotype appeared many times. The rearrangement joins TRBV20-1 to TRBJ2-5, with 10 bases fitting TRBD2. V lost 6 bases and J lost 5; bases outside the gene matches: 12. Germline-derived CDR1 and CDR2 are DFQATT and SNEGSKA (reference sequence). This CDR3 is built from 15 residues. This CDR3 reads CSARLAGPRGETQYF. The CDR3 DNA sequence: TGCAGTGCCAGACTAGCGGGCCCAAGGGGCGAGACCCAGTACTTC.

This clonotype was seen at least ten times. The CDR3: CSAREQTGAMNTEAFF. The CDR3 bases are TGCAGTGCTAGAGAGCAGACAGGGGCTATGAACACTGAAGCTTTCTTT. The genes are TRBV20-1 and TRBJ1-1, with 8 nucleotides matching TRBD1. Germline V gives CDR1 DFQATT, CDR2 SNEGSKA (reference sequence). The CDR3 covers 16 residues. The J segment lost 0 bases and the V segment lost 0 bases, leaving 6 bases of the junction unmatched.